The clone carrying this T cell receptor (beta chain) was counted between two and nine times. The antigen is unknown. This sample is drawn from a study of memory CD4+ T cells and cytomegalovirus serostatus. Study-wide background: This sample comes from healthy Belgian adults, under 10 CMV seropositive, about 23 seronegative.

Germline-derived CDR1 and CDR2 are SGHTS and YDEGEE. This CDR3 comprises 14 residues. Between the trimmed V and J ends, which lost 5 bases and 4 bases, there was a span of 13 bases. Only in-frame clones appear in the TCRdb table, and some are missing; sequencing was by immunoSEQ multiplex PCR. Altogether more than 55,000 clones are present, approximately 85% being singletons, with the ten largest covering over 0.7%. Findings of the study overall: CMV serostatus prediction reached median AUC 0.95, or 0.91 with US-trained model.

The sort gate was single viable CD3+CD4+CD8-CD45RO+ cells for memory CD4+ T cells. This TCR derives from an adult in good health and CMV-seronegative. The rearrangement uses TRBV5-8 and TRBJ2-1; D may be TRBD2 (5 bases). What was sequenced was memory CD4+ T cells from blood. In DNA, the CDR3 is TGTGCCAGCAGGACCGGGGAACTATACAATGAGCAGTTCTTC. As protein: CASRTGELYNEQFF.